Listed below are T cell receptor beta chains from one sample, sequenced in a study of blood T cell repertoires in COVID-19. Measured with immunoSEQ multiplex PCR; TCRdb has only the in-frame clones, and not every one. Here the sample spans around 200,000 clones, 85% to 90% being singletons. The material sequenced was PBMCs or T cells enriched from blood (not recorded which). These receptor sequences come from a man aged 35-49 years who had recovered from COVID-19. Both conserved end residues are part of each CDR3. D genes are given only for firm matches. Expanded clones get a size class; other rows say once, few or many, or leave the size out.

TRBV15	TRBJ2-1	.	.	14	CATSRDLPGNEQFF	TGTGCCACCAGCAGAGATTTGCCCGGGAATGAGCAGTTCTTC
TRBV10-3	TRBJ1-1	.	TRBD1	16	CAISTDTFTGVPEAFF	TGTGCCATCAGTACCGATACGTTCACAGGGGTTCCTGAAGCTTTCTTT
TRBV30	TRBJ1-4	.	.	12	CAWSPLGTELFF	TGTGCCTGGAGTCCCCTGGGCACGGAACTGTTTTTT
TRBV9	TRBJ2-7	.	.	14	CASSGRDTFYEQYF	TGTGCCAGCAGCGGCCGGGACACTTTCTACGAGCAGTACTTC
TRBV28	TRBJ2-5	.	.	13	CASSWGVRETQYF	TGTGCCAGCAGTTGGGGCGTAAGAGAGACCCAGTACTTC
TRBV27	TRBJ2-3	.	.	16	CASSLERVVRTDTQYF	TGTGCCAGCAGTTTGGAGCGGGTGGTAAGGACAGATACGCAGTATTTT
TRBV11-2	TRBJ1-1	once	.	14	CASSLGQAVTEAFF	TGTGCCAGCAGCTTAGGGCAGGCCGTCACTGAAGCTTTCTTT
TRBV18	TRBJ1-1	.	TRBD1	15	CASSPQDRVRAEAFF	TGTGCCAGCTCACCACAAGACAGGGTTCGGGCTGAAGCTTTCTTT
TRBV3-1/TRBV3-2	TRBJ2-7	.	TRBD1	16	CASSQVRDRGSYEQYF	TGTGCCAGCAGCCAAGTCCGGGACAGGGGTTCCTACGAGCAGTACTTC
TRBV11-2	TRBJ2-3	.	.	15	CASSFDGRGHDTQYF	TGTGCCAGCAGCTTTGACGGGCGGGGGCACGATACGCAGTATTTT
TRBV19	TRBJ1-5	.	TRBD1	16	CASTGQDLISNQPQHF	TGTGCCAGTACAGGACAGGACCTCATTAGCAATCAGCCCCAGCATTTT
TRBV27	TRBJ1-2	.	TRBD1	14	CASSTDRGSYGYTF	TGTGCCAGCAGTACGGACAGGGGGTCCTATGGCTACACCTTC
TRBV19	TRBJ2-7	.	.	12	CAVSRRAGEQYF	TGTGCAGTCTCGCGGAGGGCCGGGGAGCAGTACTTC
TRBV25-1	TRBJ1-4	once	TRBD1	15	CASSTHRGLEEKLFF	TGTGCCAGCAGTACCCACAGGGGGCTGGAGGAAAAACTGTTTTTT
TRBV27	TRBJ2-7	.	.	13	CASSLTGTYEQYF	TGTGCCAGCAGTTTGACAGGAACCTACGAGCAGTACTTC
TRBV28	TRBJ1-5	once	.	15	CASRNRQNSNQPQHF	TGTGCCAGCCGGAACCGACAGAACTCAAATCAGCCCCAGCATTTT
TRBV28	TRBJ1-2	.	.	17	CASSLYRQTFYNYGYTF	TGTGCCAGCAGTTTATATAGGCAGACATTTTATAACTATGGCTACACCTTC
TRBV24-1	TRBJ1-2	.	TRBD1	14	CATSETGQSYGYTF	TGTGCCACCAGTGAGACGGGACAGAGCTATGGCTACACCTTC
TRBV19	TRBJ1-2	.	TRBD1	16	CASSPYIPGQNYGYTF	TGTGCCAGTAGTCCCTACATACCGGGACAGAACTATGGCTACACCTTC
TRBV7-9	TRBJ1-2	.	.	16	CASSLWGRHANYGYTF	TGTGCCAGCAGCTTATGGGGCAGACACGCTAACTATGGCTACACCTTC
TRBV30	TRBJ1-1	.	.	14	CAWHLGLGPQEAFF	TGTGCCTGGCACCTGGGACTGGGTCCCCAAGAAGCTTTCTTT
TRBV12-3/TRBV12-4	TRBJ1-2	once	.	12	CATSGGGYGYTF	TGTGCCACATCGGGCGGGGGCTATGGCTACACCTTC
TRBV7-3	TRBJ2-3	once	.	16	CASSLTPGALANTQYF	TGTGCCAGCAGCTTAACGCCTGGAGCCCTAGCAAATACGCAGTATTTT
TRBV4-1	TRBJ2-5	.	.	15	CASSQVSGTQETQYF	TGCGCCAGCAGCCAAGTTTCAGGTACTCAAGAGACCCAGTACTTC
TRBV10-3	TRBJ1-4	.	TRBD1	15	CATKPQGASNEKLFF	TGTGCCACCAAACCGCAGGGGGCGTCAAATGAAAAACTGTTTTTT
TRBV5-1	TRBJ2-1	.	TRBD2	14	CASSLGGGYNEQFF	TGCGCCAGCAGCTTGGGCGGGGGCTACAATGAGCAGTTCTTC
TRBV2	TRBJ2-7	once	TRBD2	16	CASSEKGLAGVDEQYF	TGTGCCAGCAGTGAGAAGGGACTAGCGGGAGTGGACGAGCAGTACTTC
TRBV30	TRBJ2-1	.	TRBD2	15	CAWSLVAGGYNEQFF	TGTGCCTGGAGTTTGGTAGCGGGGGGGTACAATGAGCAGTTCTTC
TRBV30	TRBJ1-2	.	.	14	CAWSTVGALYGYTF	TGTGCCTGGAGTACGGTTGGGGCCCTCTATGGCTACACCTTC
TRBV7-2	TRBJ1-5	.	TRBD1	14	CASSFGTGGQPQHF	TGTGCCAGCAGCTTCGGGACAGGGGGACAGCCCCAGCATTTT